This TCR beta chain was captured by sequencing in a study of T-cell reconstitution after alpha-beta-depleted transplantation in children. Regarding the study as a whole: Recipient T cells and thymic progenitors that survived were the source of the high TCRbeta diversity seen at day 60 in some patients. There were reportedly several hundred expanded graft clones from which alpha-beta T cells came about two months after transplant. It was newly produced T cells that mostly accounted for T-cell counts and diversity one year after transplant.

The CDR3 runs 14 residues. Per the germline V gene, CDR1 is MNHNS and CDR2 is SASEGT. V shed 5 bases and J 7 bases; nucleotides not matched to a gene: 9. This clonotype occurred many times. As yet, its antigen is unknown. As it was prepared, the TCRbeta library received unique molecular identifiers. TCRdb analysed the PCR reads with MiXCR anew, one entry per CDR3 protein. In the table there are roughly 300,000 distinct CDR3 sequences, around a tenth of which are singletons. V is TRBV6-1 and J is TRBJ2-5, with 8 bases identical to TRBD2. This TCR came from a male patient aged 2-15 years who had a stem cell transplant for chronic granulomatous disease, so the T cells may come from the graft donor. Sequenced material: peripheral blood, taken 180 days after TCRalphabeta/CD19-depleted stem cell transplant. The CDR3 coding sequence is TGTGCCAGCAGTAAAGAGCGGGAGTACGTGACCCAGTACTTC. It specifies CASSKEREYVTQYF.